The 20 T cell receptor beta chains given below trace back to one sample, sequenced in a study of T cells after yellow fever vaccination. Using its own MiXCR run on the 5' RACE reads, TCRdb lists one record per CDR3 protein. This table has 200,000 to 300,000 distinct CDR3 sequences, around 3.5% appearing once. Source: PBMCs, taken 15 days after the yellow fever booster vaccination. The receptors were gathered from a man aged 18 to 30 who received the YFV17D yellow fever vaccine.

In its sample, this clonotype was seen many times. V and J are TRBV25-1 and TRBJ1-1; D not certain. The CDR3 spans 15 residues. Trimming stripped 0 bases from V and 1 base from J, with 9 bases between. The germline gives CDR1 MGHDK, CDR2 SYGVNS. The CDR3 DNA reads TGTGCCAGCAGTGAATATGATAAGGGGAACACTGAAGCTTTCTTT. Translated, it gives CASSEYDKGNTEAFF.

This clonotype was observed many times. This chain uses TRBV10-3 with TRBJ2-7; 10 positions match TRBD2. CDR3 length: 15 residues. The V gene end was trimmed by 2 bases and the J gene end by 4 bases; junction bases not matched to a gene: 5. Germline V gene data show CDR1 as ENHRY and CDR2 as SYGVKD. This CDR3 reads CAISEQAGGPYEQYF. The CDR3, as DNA: TGTGCCATCAGTGAGCAAGCGGGGGGGCCATACGAGCAGTACTTC.

This clonotype occurred many times. This rearrangement joins TRBV5-1 to TRBJ2-3; 7 nucleotides line up with TRBD2. V shed 1 base and J 1 base; nucleotides not matched to a gene: 15. This CDR3 contains 19 residues. The germline gives CDR1 SGHRS, CDR2 YFSETQ. This CDR3 is CASSLRSRSTSDRTDTQYF. CDR3 nucleotide sequence: TGCGCCAGCAGCTTGAGGAGTAGGTCAACTAGCGACCGCACAGATACGCAGTATTTT.

The table lists this clonotype with many counts. V usage is TRBV27 and J usage is TRBJ2-7; D unclear. The CDR3 consists of 13 residues. Germline V gives CDR1 MNHEY, CDR2 SMNVEV (reference sequence). V lost 5 bases to trimming and J lost 9 bases, with 17 bases between them. The CDR3 coding sequence is TGTGCCAGCAGTACGCTGATGAACGGAAGGCAGTACTTC. Protein: CASSTLMNGRQYF.

This clonotype was observed many times. The rearrangement joins TRBV20-1 to TRBJ2-7; no reliable D call. The germline V gene has CDR1 DFQATT and CDR2 SNEGSKA (reference sequence). The CDR3 has 14 amino acids. V lost 0 bases and J lost 3, with 12 bases in between. Here the CDR3 reads CSARDPRLFYEQYV. CDR3 DNA: TGCAGTGCTAGAGATCCCCGCTTATTCTACGAGCAGTACGTC.

This clonotype was found many times. The chain employs TRBV6-1 and TRBJ1-1, with a tentative D call TRBD1 (6 bases). The CDR3 loop spans 13 amino acids. V gave up 7 bases and J gave up 3 bases, with 12 bases separating them. Germline V gives CDR1 MNHNS, CDR2 SASEGT. Written as DNA, the CDR3 is TGTGCCAGCATTGATTACAGGGACACTGAAGCTTTCTTT. This sequence encodes CASIDYRDTEAFF.

The J gene is TRBJ2-3, the V gene TRBV7-3, with D perhaps matching TRBD1 (6 bases). Per germline, CDR1 SGHTA and CDR2 FQGTGA. This CDR3 region has 15 residues. V dropped 5 bases and J dropped 0 bases, with 12 bases sitting between them. The CDR3 region has the DNA TGTGCCAGCAGCCCAGGGGTGGGGAGCACAGATACGCAGTATTTT. Translated, it gives CASSPGVGSTDTQYF.

Turning to this clonotype: Possible read error: a much larger clone is one base away. The chain has TRBV6-6 and TRBJ1-1; perhaps TRBD1 as D (6 bases). The germline V gene has CDR1 MNHNY and CDR2 SVGAGI (reference sequence). This CDR3 has 14 residues. The CDR3 region is CASSYSGWDTVAFF. The CDR3 DNA reads as TGTGCCAGCAGTTACTCCGGGTGGGACACTGTAGCTTTCTTT.

In its sample, this clonotype was seen many times. The V gene is TRBV28, the J gene TRBJ2-5; D not resolved. The CDR3 contains 15 residues. Deletions cut 7 bases from V and 2 bases from J, with 17 bases between. CDR1 is MDHEN, CDR2 SYDVKM, per germline. This CDR3 reads CASIPHSTSQETQYF. The DNA for the CDR3 is TGTGCCAGCATTCCTCACTCGACATCTCAAGAGACCCAGTACTTC. The full variable domain, its missing parts supplied by reference TRBV28 and TRBJ2-5, is DVKVTQSSRYLVKRTGEKVFLECVQDMDHENMFWYRQDPGLGLRLIYFSYDVKMKEKGDIPEGYSVSREKKERFSLILESASTNQTSMYLCASIPHSTSQETQYFGPGTRLLVL.

A few counts support this clonotype. The chain has TRBV12-3 or TRBV12-4 and TRBJ2-1; D is perhaps TRBD1 or TRBD2 (7 bases each). V was clipped by 7 bases and J by 8 bases, with 18 bases between them. The CDR3 extends over 14 amino acids. DNA for the CDR3: TGTGCCAGCAAGACAGGGAGGGGCCACGATGAGCAGTTCTTC. Translated: CASKTGRGHDEQFF.

This clonotype was seen at least ten times. The chain uses TRBV4-1 and TRBJ2-5; perhaps TRBD2 as D (5 bases). The germline V gene has CDR1 MGHRA and CDR2 YSYEKL. V lost 0 bases to trimming and J lost 5 bases, with 13 bases between them. The CDR3 is 15 amino acids. CDR3 bases: TGCGCCAGCAGCCAAGATCCCGTGTCGGGGGAGACCCAGTACTTC. It yields the protein CASSQDPVSGETQYF.

This clonotype was observed many times. The chain recombines TRBV7-2 with TRBJ1-5, with D perhaps TRBD1 (5 bases). This CDR3 spans 13 amino acids. Germline V gives CDR1 SGHTA, CDR2 FQGNSA. With 7 bases removed from V and 7 bases from J, the gap between germline ends came to 14 bases. The CDR3 region is CASTIGVDQPQHF. The CDR3 DNA sequence: TGTGCCAGCACTATAGGGGTGGACCAGCCCCAGCATTTT.

At least ten counts were recorded for this clonotype. This chain uses TRBV7-2 with TRBJ2-1, with 7 bases identical to TRBD2. V shed 7 bases, J shed 8 bases, and the junction held 5 bases outside the gene matches. The CDR3 sequence is 12 residues long. Germline V lookup: CDR1 SGHTA, CDR2 FQGNSA. CDR3 in amino acids: CASNGRGDEQFF. The CDR3 DNA reads TGTGCCAGCAACGGACGGGGGGATGAGCAGTTCTTC.

There are many counts of this clonotype. The CDR3: CASSQVGGTYTGELFF. The CDR3 region has the DNA TGTGCCAGCAGCCAAGTGGGGGGTACATACACCGGGGAGCTGTTTTTT. The rearrangement joins TRBV4-2 to TRBJ2-2; D may be TRBD2 (6 bases). CDR1 and CDR2 (germline): LGHNA, YNFKEQ. V was pared by 1 base and J by 3 bases, with 12 bases between. There are 16 residues in the CDR3.

This clonotype was found many times. J is TRBJ2-2 and V is TRBV6-2 or TRBV6-3; 10 bases align to TRBD2. This CDR3 has 16 amino acids. V was pared by 2 bases and J by 8 bases, with 8 bases of the junction left unmatched. CDR1 is MNHEY and CDR2 is SVGEGT in the germline V gene. CDR3 region: CASSYRSGGAGGELFF. CDR3 sequence (DNA): TGTGCCAGCAGTTACCGGAGCGGGGGGGCAGGAGGGGAGCTGTTTTTT.

This clonotype appeared many times. The chain employs TRBV20-1 and TRBJ1-5; D might be TRBD1 (6 bases). Germline-derived CDR1 and CDR2 are DFQATT and SNEGSKA (reference sequence). Trimming took 5 bases from V and 7 from J, leaving 15 bases between them. The CDR3 is 13 residues long. The CDR3 DNA sequence: TGCAGTGCTTCACAGGGTCCGGGCCAGCCCCAGCATTTT. Its protein is CSASQGPGQPQHF.

In its sample, this clonotype was seen many times. CDR3 bases: TGCGCCAGCAGCCAAGTCACTCGGGCAGGGGGTCGAGGCGAGCAGTACTTC. This gives the protein CASSQVTRAGGRGEQYF. The chain carries TRBV4-3 and TRBJ2-7, with 7 bases matching TRBD1. This CDR3 region has 17 residues. In germline, CDR1 is LGHNA, CDR2 YSLEER. V dropped 1 base and J dropped 6; count of bases not matched to a gene: 15.

This clonotype came up a few times. This chain connects TRBV4-1 to TRBJ2-5; TRBD2 matches at 7 bases. Germline trimming cut 0 bases from V and 5 bases from J; bases unmatched to any gene: 12. The CDR3 is made up of 17 amino acids. Germline V gene sequence: CDR1 MGHRA, CDR2 YSYEKL. DNA for the CDR3: TGCGCCAGCAGCCAAGAATCGGCCCTAGCGGCTCTGGAGACCCAGTACTTC. Translating gives CASSQESALAALETQYF.

This clonotype was observed many times. V and J are TRBV6-5 and TRBJ2-7; TRBD1 matches 7 bases. V was clipped by 4 bases and J by 0 bases; unmatched bases: 6. The CDR3 runs 15 residues. In germline, CDR1 is MNHEY, CDR2 SVGAGI. The CDR3 loop reads CASSWDRTRSYEQYF. The CDR3 DNA sequence: TGTGCCAGCAGTTGGGACAGAACCCGCTCCTACGAGCAGTACTTC.

This clonotype was seen at least ten times. The rearrangement joins TRBV20-1 to TRBJ2-5; D is unclear. Trimming shortened V by 0 bases and J by 2 bases, and 13 bases separated the two germline ends. Germline loops: CDR1 DFQATT, CDR2 SNEGSKA (reference sequence). The length of the CDR3 is 15 residues. The CDR3 sequence: CSARDGRRIQETQYF. The CDR3 nucleotides read TGCAGTGCTAGAGATGGTCGGCGGATACAAGAGACCCAGTACTTC.